A selection of T cell receptor beta chains follows, all from one sample in a study of T cells in Graves' hyperthyroidism and ophthalmopathy. Via MiXCR, TCRdb re-called the multiplex PCR reads, giving one row per CDR3 protein. Among roughly 100,000 distinct CDR3 sequences listed, about 50% were seen once. Material for sequencing was blood. These receptors all stem from a man aged 40-50 years with Graves' hyperthyroidism. Both conserved end residues are part of each CDR3. A D gene is named only where the DNA matches it firmly. Size is omitted from some rows. Given values are once, few, many or a class for expanded clones.

>many|TRBV5-1|TRBJ2-2|TRBD2
TGCGCCAGCAGCGGGGGGGTTACGAACACCGGGGAGCTGTTTTTT
CASSGGVTNTGELFF
>.|TRBV29-1|TRBJ2-7|TRBD1
TGCAGCGCAGGACAGGGGAGCGGGGCGTACGAGCAGTACTTC
CSAGQGSGAYEQYF
>few|TRBV11-2|TRBJ2-2|TRBD2
TGTGCCAGCAGGCCCTCAGCGGGACCCGGGGAGCTGTTTTTT
CASRPSAGPGELFF
>.|TRBV2|TRBJ2-5|TRBD2
TGTGCCAGCACCCCGGGACTAGCGGGTCAGACCCAGTACTTC
CASTPGLAGQTQYF
>many|TRBV29-1|TRBJ2-7|TRBD2
TGCAGCGTTGCTAGCGGGTACGAGCAGTACTTC
CSVASGYEQYF
>.|TRBV9|TRBJ2-3|.
TGTGCCAGCAGCGTAGTGGGCTTCCCAAATACGCAGGATTTT
CASSVVGFPNTQDF
>.|TRBV29-1|TRBJ1-5|.
TGCAGCGTTGAACTGGGACTAGCGGGGCCTACGTATAGCAATCAGCCCCAGCATTTT
CSVELGLAGPTYSNQPQHF
>many|TRBV20-1|TRBJ1-3|.
TGCAGTGCTAGAGATGGTGGGAGGGCCGGAAACACCATATATTTT
CSARDGGRAGNTIYF
>.|TRBV28|TRBJ1-3|.
TGTGCCAGCAGCCCCTCGGACAGTTTTCACACCATATATTTT
CASSPSDSFHTIYF
>many|TRBV19|TRBJ2-1|.
TGTGCCAGTAGCGACCGATCTACGAATGAGCAGTTCTTC
CASSDRSTNEQFF
>.|TRBV20-1|TRBJ2-2|TRBD2
TGCAGTGCCCCGAGGGGCCGGGGGGGTATCGGGGAGCTGTTTTTT
CSAPRGRGGIGELFF
>.|TRBV29-1|TRBJ2-1|TRBD2
TGCAGCGTTCTCGCAGCGGGGGCGTACAATGAGCAGTTCTTC
CSVLAAGAYNEQFF
>many|TRBV6-5|TRBJ1-4|TRBD1
TGTGCCAGCAGTCGGACAGGGCTTAATGAAAAACTGTTTTTT
CASSRTGLNEKLFF
>.|TRBV12-3/TRBV12-4|TRBJ2-7|TRBD1
TGTGCCAGCAGTTTGGGACAGGGGTATTACGAGCAGTACTTC
CASSLGQGYYEQYF